The 5 T cell receptor beta chains reported below all come from one sample, sequenced in a study of blood T cell repertoires in COVID-19. Assay: immunoSEQ multiplex PCR; the TCRdb copy retains only in-frame clones and omits some. The sample records about 200,000 clones, roughly 79% being singletons. Sample: peripheral blood. The receptor set was obtained from a human donor with acute or convalescent COVID-19. The donor label of this sample is uncertain.

This chain uses TRBV3-1 (or the pseudogene TRBV3-2) with TRBJ2-7, with 9 positions matching TRBD1. Germline trimming cut 5 bases from V and 1 base from J; bases unmatched to any gene: 12. The CDR3 has 17 residues. From germline, CDR1 is LGHDT and CDR2 YNNKEL (reference sequence). The CDR3: CASSSRTLTGGSYEQYF. The DNA for the CDR3 is TGTGCCAGCAGCTCCCGAACTTTGACAGGGGGATCCTACGAGCAGTACTTC.

This clone appeared once. The gene calls are TRBV7-2 and TRBJ1-5, with D possibly matching TRBD1 (6 bases). CDR1 SGHTA and CDR2 FQGNSA come from the germline V gene. V was clipped by 6 bases and J by 6 bases, with 18 bases between them. This CDR3 comprises 15 residues. Written as DNA, the CDR3 is TGTGCCAGCAGACTAAGCACAGGGCGAAGTCAGCCCCAGCATTTT. Its translation is CASRLSTGRSQPQHF.

This clone appeared a few times. This CDR3 is also generated by other DNA sequences in the sample. The rearrangement joins TRBV24-1 to TRBJ2-7; D is undetermined. Germline V gene lookup returns CDR1 KGHDR and CDR2 SFDVKD. Trimming cost V 7 bases and J 4 bases, with 7 bases left between them. The CDR3 consists of 11 residues. The CDR3 reads CATSRGYEQYF. CDR3 DNA: TGTGCCACCAGCCGCGGTTACGAGCAGTACTTC.

The rearrangement links TRBV3-1 (or the pseudogene TRBV3-2) to TRBJ2-3; TRBD2 aligns across 11 bases. Germline CDR1 and CDR2: LGHDT and YNNKEL (reference sequence). The CDR3 is 15 residues long. V lost 0 bases, J lost 5 bases, and 1 base stayed unmatched. The CDR3 region is CASSQEGLAEDTQYF. DNA for the CDR3: TGTGCCAGCAGCCAAGAGGGACTAGCGGAAGATACGCAGTATTTT.

V and J are TRBV24-1 and TRBJ2-1; D unresolved. The CDR3 spans 17 residues. The ends were cut back, 5 bases at V and 0 bases at J, with 16 bases in the middle. CDR1 and CDR2 (germline): KGHDR, SFDVKD. The CDR3: CATSGASGESSYNEQFF. CDR3 DNA sequence: TGTGCCACCAGTGGTGCGAGTGGAGAGAGCTCCTACAATGAGCAGTTCTTC.